This T cell receptor beta chain was identified in a study of blood T cell repertoires in COVID-19. Study summary: PBMCs, B-cell-depleted T cells, or T cells provided the cDNA or gDNA that made up the material.

Germline lookup yields CDR1 MNHEY and CDR2 SVGAGI. V lost 6 bases and J lost 1; bases outside the gene matches: 4. The CDR3 is made up of 15 amino acids. This clone showed up just a few times. Original analysis: Amplification of reference gene primers was used by the study to estimate nucleated cell counts. Assay used: immunoSEQ multiplex PCR; TCRdb lists only in-frame clones, some missing. Clone size and V and J calls were adopted from that table, with D and trimming inferred from the DNA. The sample consists of roughly 97,000 clones, just under 85% of them appearing once. The chain couples TRBV6-5 to TRBJ1-4; 8 nucleotides line up with TRBD1. The material sequenced was peripheral blood. This receptor was taken from a woman of 80 years or more with active or convalescent COVID-19. The CDR3 DNA sequence: TGTGCCAGCAGCCAAGGACAGGGAACTAATGAAAAACTGTTTTTT. This sequence encodes CASSQGQGTNEKLFF.